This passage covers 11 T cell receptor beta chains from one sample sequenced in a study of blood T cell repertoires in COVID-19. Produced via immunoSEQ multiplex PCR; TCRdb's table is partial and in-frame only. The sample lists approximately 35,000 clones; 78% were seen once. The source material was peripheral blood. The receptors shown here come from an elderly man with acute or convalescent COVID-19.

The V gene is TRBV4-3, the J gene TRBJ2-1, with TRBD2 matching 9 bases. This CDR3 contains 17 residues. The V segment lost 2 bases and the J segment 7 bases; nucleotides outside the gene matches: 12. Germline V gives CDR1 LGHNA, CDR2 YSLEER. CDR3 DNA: TGCGCCAGCAGCCAAAATAGGTTCCTAGCGGGGATGAATGAGCAGTTCTTC. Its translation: CASSQNRFLAGMNEQFF.

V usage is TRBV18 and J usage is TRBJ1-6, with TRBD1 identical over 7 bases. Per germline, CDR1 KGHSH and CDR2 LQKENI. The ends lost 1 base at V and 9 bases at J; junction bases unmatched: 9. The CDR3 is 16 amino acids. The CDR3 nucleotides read TGTGCCAGCTCACCACTGGACAGAGCAGGGGGTTCACCCCTCCACTTT. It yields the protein CASSPLDRAGGSPLHF.

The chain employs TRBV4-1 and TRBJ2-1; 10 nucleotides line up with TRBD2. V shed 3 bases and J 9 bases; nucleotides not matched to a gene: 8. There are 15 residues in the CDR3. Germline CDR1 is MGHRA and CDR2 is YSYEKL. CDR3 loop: CASSQGSGGVTEQFF. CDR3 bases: TGCGCCAGCAGCCAGGGGAGCGGGGGGGTCACTGAGCAGTTCTTC.

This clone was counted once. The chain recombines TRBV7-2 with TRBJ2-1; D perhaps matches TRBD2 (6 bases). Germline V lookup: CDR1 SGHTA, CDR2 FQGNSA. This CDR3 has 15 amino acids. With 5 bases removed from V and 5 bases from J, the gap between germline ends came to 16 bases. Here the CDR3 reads CASSLFGGVDNEQFF. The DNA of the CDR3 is TGTGCCAGCAGCCTATTCGGCGGGGTAGACAATGAGCAGTTCTTC.

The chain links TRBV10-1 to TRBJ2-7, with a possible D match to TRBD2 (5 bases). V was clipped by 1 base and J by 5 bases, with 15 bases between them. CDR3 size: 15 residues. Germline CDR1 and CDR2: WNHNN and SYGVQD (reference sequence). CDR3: CASSEFPGLGNEQYF. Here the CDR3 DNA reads TGCGCCAGCAGTGAGTTCCCGGGGTTAGGAAACGAGCAGTACTTC.

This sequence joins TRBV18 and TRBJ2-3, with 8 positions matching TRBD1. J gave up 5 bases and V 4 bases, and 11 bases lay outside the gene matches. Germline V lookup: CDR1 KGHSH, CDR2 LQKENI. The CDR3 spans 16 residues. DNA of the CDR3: TGTGCCAGCTCACTATTACCGGGACAGGACATAGATACGCAGTATTTT. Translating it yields CASSLLPGQDIDTQYF.

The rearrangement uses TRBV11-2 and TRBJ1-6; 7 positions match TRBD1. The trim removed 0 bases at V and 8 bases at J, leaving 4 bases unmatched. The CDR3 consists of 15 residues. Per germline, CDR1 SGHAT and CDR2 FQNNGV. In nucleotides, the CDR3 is TGTGCCAGCAGCTTAGATAGGGACAGTTATTCACCCCTCCACTTT. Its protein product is CASSLDRDSYSPLHF.

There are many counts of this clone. The CDR3 reads CASSLSGFNEQFF. CDR3 bases: TGTGCCAGCAGCTTATCCGGGTTCAATGAGCAGTTCTTC. The chain joins TRBV7-3 to TRBJ2-1; D remains ambiguous. V lost 2 bases and J lost 6, with 8 bases in between. Germline values: CDR1 SGHTA, CDR2 FQGTGA. The CDR3 is 13 residues long.

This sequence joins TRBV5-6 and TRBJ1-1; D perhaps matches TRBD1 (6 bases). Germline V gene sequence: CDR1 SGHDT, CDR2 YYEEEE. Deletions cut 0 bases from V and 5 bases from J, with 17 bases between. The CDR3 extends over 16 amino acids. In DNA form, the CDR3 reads TGTGCCAGCAGCTTGGCCTTGAGGGGGAGAGGGACTGAAGCTTTCTTT. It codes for CASSLALRGRGTEAFF.

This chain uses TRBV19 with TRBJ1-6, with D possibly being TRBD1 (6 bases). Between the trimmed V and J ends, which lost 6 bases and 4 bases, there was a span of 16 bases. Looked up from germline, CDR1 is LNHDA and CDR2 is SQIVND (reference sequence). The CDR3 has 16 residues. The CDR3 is CASSAQGIRYNSPLHF. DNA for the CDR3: TGTGCCAGTAGCGCCCAGGGGATAAGATATAATTCACCCCTCCACTTT.

The CDR3 DNA reads as TGTGCCAGCAGTTCTAGCGGGGGGACTAGCACAGATACGCAGTATTTT. It codes for CASSSSGGTSTDTQYF. The V and J genes are TRBV27 and TRBJ2-3; 11 bases fit TRBD2. This CDR3 is built from 16 residues. CDR1 MNHEY and CDR2 SMNVEV come from the germline V gene (reference sequence). With 4 bases clipped from V and 0 bases from J, the junction kept 3 bases outside the gene matches.